This TCR beta chain appears in the sequencing data of a study of memory CD4+ T cells and cytomegalovirus serostatus. Study background: Of the healthy Belgian adults, 9 were CMV seropositive and about two dozen seronegative.

Broader study findings: Of more than 150 reported CMV TCRbeta sequences, under 70 were found in memory CD4+ repertoires.

In the source study's methods: Out-of-frame sequences were removed, leaving 2,204,828 distinct TCRbeta sequences. The protocol was immunoSEQ multiplex PCR, while the TCRdb copy is restricted to in-frame clones and leaves out a portion. The V and J calls and clone size come from that table; D and trimming were worked out from the DNA. Of about 62,000 clones listed, about 78% are singletons. Single viable CD3+CD4+CD8-CD45RO+ cells were sorted as the memory CD4+ T cells. After thawing, CD4+ T cells were positively selected. A note on this clone: Its antigen is currently unknown.

V trimming: 2 bases; J trimming: 8 bases; junction bases outside the gene matches: 8. CDR1 and CDR2 from the germline V gene are LNHNV and YYDKDF (reference sequence). The CDR3 contains 16 residues. Sequencing was carried out using memory CD4+ T cells from blood. The rearrangement links TRBV15 to TRBJ2-2, with 10 bases that match TRBD2. This clonotype originated in an adult in good health and CMV-seropositive. CDR3 in DNA: TGTGCCACCAGCAGAACTAGCGGGGCCCTTCAGGGGGAGCTGTTTTTT. It codes for CATSRTSGALQGELFF.